This is a list of T cell receptor beta chains from one sample in a study of T cell repertoires in cytomegalovirus infection. One entry per CDR3 protein results from TCRdb running MiXCR on the reads. The data hold 150,000 to 200,000 distinct CDR3 sequences, with approximately 19% observed a single time. The sequencing sample was made of PBMCs. The receptors were sampled from a human donor in good health (CMV status not recorded). Some clones in this sample may be carry-over from other donors' samples. Both conserved end residues are part of each CDR3. The order of the fields is CDR3 length, D gene, V gene, clone size, J gene, CDR3 protein, CDR3 DNA. D genes are given only for firm matches. A clone size is listed for some rows: how often the clone was seen (once, few, many), or a class if it is expanded.

len: 15
d_gene: NA
v_gene: TRBV28
abundance: NA
j_gene: TRBJ1-1
CDR3aa: CASSFAGGLNTEAFF
CDR3nt: TGTGCCAGCAGTTTCGCCGGTGGGTTGAACACTGAAGCTTTCTTT

len: 13
d_gene: TRBD2
v_gene: TRBV27
abundance: NA
j_gene: TRBJ2-1
CDR3aa: CASGRGGRGEQFF
CDR3nt: TGTGCCAGCGGTCGGGGAGGGAGGGGTGAGCAGTTCTTC

len: 14
d_gene: NA
v_gene: TRBV7-2
abundance: many
j_gene: TRBJ2-3
CDR3aa: CASSRLTGADTQYF
CDR3nt: TGTGCCAGCAGCCGGCTCACTGGGGCAGATACGCAGTATTTT

len: 16
d_gene: TRBD2
v_gene: TRBV7-9
abundance: few
j_gene: TRBJ2-7
CDR3aa: CASSSGLAGGSLEQYF
CDR3nt: TGTGCCAGCAGCTCCGGACTAGCGGGAGGGTCCCTCGAGCAGTACTTC

len: 13
d_gene: NA
v_gene: TRBV30
abundance: few
j_gene: TRBJ1-2
CDR3aa: CAWSPASNYGYTF
CDR3nt: TGTGCCTGGAGCCCGGCCAGTAACTATGGCTACACCTTC

len: 15
d_gene: NA
v_gene: TRBV20-1
abundance: NA
j_gene: TRBJ1-3
CDR3aa: CSARDGTRSGNTIHF
CDR3nt: TGCAGTGCTAGAGATGGTACCCGCTCTGGAAACACCATACATTTT

len: 16
d_gene: NA
v_gene: TRBV7-8
abundance: medium-sized
j_gene: TRBJ2-5
CDR3aa: CASSLVSGTYQETQYF
CDR3nt: TGTGCCAGCAGCTTAGTGTCAGGGACTTACCAAGAGACCCAGTACTTC

len: 14
d_gene: NA
v_gene: TRBV19
abundance: few
j_gene: TRBJ1-2
CDR3aa: CASKIGTVNYGYTF
CDR3nt: TGTGCCAGTAAAATCGGGACGGTTAACTATGGCTACACCTTC

len: 16
d_gene: NA
v_gene: TRBV2
abundance: few
j_gene: TRBJ1-1
CDR3aa: CASHEEPGHWNTEAFF
CDR3nt: TGTGCCAGTCACGAGGAACCGGGACACTGGAACACTGAAGCTTTCTTT

len: 13
d_gene: NA
v_gene: TRBV30
abundance: NA
j_gene: TRBJ1-5
CDR3aa: CAWRDGTLGPQHF
CDR3nt: TGTGCCTGGAGGGACGGGACCCTCGGGCCCCAGCATTTT

len: 20
d_gene: TRBD1
v_gene: TRBV6-1
abundance: NA
j_gene: TRBJ1-1
CDR3aa: CASSAIPLQGDLFPNTEAFF
CDR3nt: TGTGCCAGCAGTGCGATCCCTCTACAGGGGGACCTTTTTCCGAACACTGAAGCTTTCTTT

len: 17
d_gene: TRBD1
v_gene: TRBV7-9
abundance: NA
j_gene: TRBJ2-7
CDR3aa: CASSPGTGVGVVYEQYF
CDR3nt: TGTGCCAGCAGCCCCGGGACAGGGGTAGGTGTGGTCTACGAGCAGTACTTC

len: 13
d_gene: NA
v_gene: TRBV7-9
abundance: NA
j_gene: TRBJ2-5
CDR3aa: CASSSPARETQYF
CDR3nt: TGTGCCAGCAGCTCCCCGGCTCGAGAGACCCAGTACTTC

len: 10
d_gene: NA
v_gene: TRBV12-3/TRBV12-4
abundance: few
j_gene: TRBJ1-1
CDR3aa: CASMRTEAFF
CDR3nt: TGTGCCAGCATGAGGACTGAAGCTTTCTTT

len: 14
d_gene: NA
v_gene: TRBV27
abundance: few
j_gene: TRBJ1-2
CDR3aa: CASSLSTLTPGYTF
CDR3nt: TGTGCCAGCAGTTTATCTACTCTCACCCCTGGCTACACCTTC

len: 15
d_gene: NA
v_gene: TRBV7-6
abundance: many
j_gene: TRBJ2-1
CDR3aa: CASSLLAGTQDEQFF
CDR3nt: TGTGCCAGCAGCTTGCTCGCAGGGACGCAAGATGAGCAGTTCTTC

len: 15
d_gene: TRBD1
v_gene: TRBV4-2
abundance: few
j_gene: TRBJ2-1
CDR3aa: CASSQGQGAGNEQFF
CDR3nt: TGTGCCAGCAGCCAGGGACAGGGGGCTGGTAATGAGCAGTTCTTC